The present entry profiles one T cell receptor beta chain with its context. The data were obtained in a study of blood T cell repertoires in COVID-19. Germline-derived CDR1 and CDR2 are MNHEY and SVGAGI. CDR3 length equals 11 residues. Between the trimmed V and J ends, which lost 3 bases and 11 bases, there was a span of 10 bases. Measured with immunoSEQ multiplex PCR; TCRdb has only the in-frame clones, and not every one. Among some 60,000 clones, around 90% were seen once, and the ten largest hold roughly 1.3%. Specimen: peripheral blood. The source of this sequence is a man aged 55 to 70 with acute or convalescent COVID-19. This sequence joins TRBV6-5 and TRBJ1-1, with D possibly being TRBD1 (6 bases). As DNA, the CDR3 is TGTGCCAGCAGTTATATGGGGGCGGCTTTCTTT. This translates into CASSYMGAAFF.